The 23 T cell receptor beta chains reported below all come from one sample, sequenced in a study of T cell repertoires in cytomegalovirus infection. No antigen has been identified for these receptors. A single record per CDR3 protein comes from TCRdb applying MiXCR to the reads. The sample has fewer than 950,000 distinct CDR3 sequences, around a third seen once. Sequenced here: cultured CD8+ T cells from PBMCs, sampled from culture after CMV antigen stimulation. The source is a human donor in good health (CMV status not recorded). Some clones in this sample may be carry-over from other donors' samples.

The chain combines TRBV7-9 with TRBJ2-7, with 9 bases lining up with TRBD1. Trimming took 5 bases from V and 2 from J; bases not matched to a gene: 10. This CDR3 has 16 amino acids. Germline CDR1 is SEHNR and CDR2 is FQNEAQ (reference sequence). CDR3 DNA: TGTGCCAGCAGCCCACGAGGGGGACAGGGTACCTACGAGCAGTACTTC. This codes for CASSPRGGQGTYEQYF. The full variable domain, completed using reference TRBV7-9 and TRBJ2-7, is DTGVSQNPRHKITKRGQNVTFRCDPISEHNRLYWYRQTLGQGPEFLTYFQNEAQLEKSRLLSDRFSAERPKGSFSTLEIQRTEQGDSAMYLCASSPRGGQGTYEQYFGPGTRLTVT.

This clonotype was observed a handful of times. The J gene is TRBJ2-1, the V gene TRBV11-1; perhaps D is TRBD1 or TRBD2 (5 bases each). Deletions cut 1 base from V and 9 bases from J, with 16 bases between. The germline CDR1 and CDR2 sequences are SGHAT and FQDESV (reference sequence). The CDR3 runs 15 residues. The DNA for the CDR3 is TGTGCCAGCAGCTTAGTCAGGGACCCCTACTTTGAGCAGTTCTTC. This encodes CASSLVRDPYFEQFF. Based on the CDR3 plus reference TRBV11-1 and TRBJ2-1, the full variable domain is EAEVAQSPRYKITEKSQAVAFWCDPISGHATLYWYRQILGQGPELLVQFQDESVVDDSQLPKDRFSAERLKGVDSTLKIQPAELGDSAMYLCASSLVRDPYFEQFFGPGTRLTVL.

This chain connects TRBV4-1 to TRBJ1-2; tentatively, D is TRBD1 (5 bases). Germline V CDR1 and CDR2: MGHRA, YSYEKL. The V end was cut by 4 bases, the J end by 2 bases, with 17 bases between. The CDR3 is 16 amino acids. CDR3 sequence (DNA): TGCGCCAGCAGCCCACTGGAGGGACTCCTAAACTATGGCTACACCTTC. Its translation: CASSPLEGLLNYGYTF.

This clonotype was seen more than once but under ten times. This chain links TRBV15 with TRBJ2-5; 9 nucleotides align to TRBD1. Germline V gene data show CDR1 as LNHNV and CDR2 as YYDKDF (reference sequence). V lost 0 bases to trimming and J lost 5 bases; unmatched junction nucleotides: 4. The CDR3 consists of 15 residues. Written as DNA, the CDR3 is TGTGCCACCAGCAGAGATCCGACAGGGGGGGAGACCCAGTACTTC. This encodes CATSRDPTGGETQYF.

The rearrangement joins TRBV7-9 to TRBJ2-1; TRBD2 agrees at 9 bases. With V trimmed by 5 bases and J by 6 bases, 8 bases remained unmatched. The CDR3 sequence is 15 residues long. Germline loops: CDR1 SEHNR, CDR2 FQNEAQ (reference sequence). The CDR3 region has the DNA TGTGCCAGCAGCCAGTCTGGCGGGGGGGCCAATGAGCAGTTCTTC. It yields the protein CASSQSGGGANEQFF.

This clonotype has only a few counts. V is TRBV4-1 and J is TRBJ1-5, with D unclear. This CDR3 is built from 16 residues. Trimming pared 1 base from V and 4 bases from J, leaving 14 bases between. Germline assignment: CDR1 MGHRA and CDR2 YSYEKL. CDR3 in amino acids: CASSQGPGTLNQPQHF. CDR3 nucleotides: TGCGCCAGCAGCCAAGGGCCTGGAACCCTGAATCAGCCCCAGCATTTT.

The rearrangement joins TRBV7-6 to TRBJ2-1; a weak D match, TRBD2 (6 bases). Trimming took off 8 bases at V and 5 bases at J, with 19 bases between the two ends. This CDR3 has 15 amino acids. The germline gives CDR1 SGHVS, CDR2 FNYEAQ. DNA of the CDR3: TGTGCCAGCGTCGAGCGAGTTTCGGGGGACAATGAGCAGTTCTTC. Translating it yields CASVERVSGDNEQFF.

This sequence joins TRBV20-1 and TRBJ2-7, with 9 bases aligning to TRBD1. This CDR3 has 15 amino acids. With V trimmed by 3 bases and J by 0 bases, 6 bases remained unmatched. CDR1 and CDR2 from the germline V gene are DFQATT and SNEGSKA (reference sequence). The CDR3 loop is CSARGTGLISYEQYF. The CDR3 DNA reads as TGCAGTGCTAGGGGGACAGGGCTTATCTCCTACGAGCAGTACTTC.

This clonotype was detected a few times. The chain links TRBV6-1 to TRBJ1-5; a possible D gene is TRBD1 (6 bases). The germline V and J ends were trimmed by 6 bases and 3 bases, with 12 bases remaining between them. The length of the CDR3 is 14 residues. Germline V lookup: CDR1 MNHNS, CDR2 SASEGT. The CDR3: CASRGTGYNQPQHF. CDR3 nucleotides: TGTGCCAGCAGGGGTACAGGGTACAATCAGCCCCAGCATTTT.

This chain links TRBV12-3 or TRBV12-4 with TRBJ1-4, with D hard to call. There are 14 residues in the CDR3. V was clipped by 0 bases and J by 4 bases, with 6 bases between them. CDR3 amino acids: CASSLAQINEKLFF. The CDR3 DNA follows: TGTGCCAGCAGTTTAGCTCAGATTAATGAAAAACTGTTTTTT.

The CDR3 nucleotides read TGTGCCAGCGGGAATACGGGCGTTACTGAAGCTTTCTTT. Encoded protein: CASGNTGVTEAFF. The chain has TRBV7-9 and TRBJ1-1, with D unclear. CDR1 is SEHNR and CDR2 is FQNEAQ in the germline V gene (reference sequence). This CDR3 comprises 13 residues. V was shortened by 8 bases and J by 5 bases, with 15 bases between the two germline ends.

The chain has TRBV6-5 and TRBJ2-6, with 8 bases matching TRBD2. The junction had 12 bases not matched to a gene; V was cut back by 5 bases and J by 3 bases. The CDR3 sequence is 18 residues long. Germline V gives CDR1 MNHEY, CDR2 SVGAGI. CDR3 coding DNA: TGTGCCAGCAGTCACTGGCGGGAGGCGTCGGTTGGGGCCAACGTCCTGACTTTC. Translated: CASSHWREASVGANVLTF.

The J gene is TRBJ2-5, the V gene TRBV14; D call uncertain. V was pared by 3 bases and J by 5 bases, with 10 bases between. The germline CDR1 and CDR2 sequences are SGHDN and FVKESK. This CDR3 region has 13 residues. CDR3 in DNA: TGTGCCAGCAGCCAGGAACTGCCGGAGACCCAGTACTTC. The encoded protein is CASSQELPETQYF.

The rearrangement uses TRBV6-1 and TRBJ2-5; D gene ambiguous. The CDR3 is made up of 14 amino acids. Trimming pared 3 bases from V and 0 bases from J, leaving 8 bases between. Germline CDR1 MNHNS, CDR2 SASEGT. The CDR3 is CASSDHRYQETQYF. DNA for the CDR3: TGTGCCAGCAGTGACCACAGATACCAAGAGACCCAGTACTTC.

This rearrangement joins TRBV7-9 to TRBJ2-7, with D tentatively TRBD2 (5 bases). The V gene's germline CDR1 is SEHNR and CDR2 FQNEAQ (reference sequence). The CDR3 consists of 14 residues. Trimming removed 7 bases at V and 4 bases at J, with 17 bases between. CDR3 amino acids: CASTPDYEVYEQYF. The CDR3 nucleotides read TGTGCCAGCACCCCCGACTACGAGGTGTACGAGCAGTACTTC.

With regard to this clonotype: One end of the junction varies from germline; a read error may be responsible. This chain uses TRBV20-1 with TRBJ2-1; D remains ambiguous. Germline-derived CDR1 and CDR2 are DFQATT and SNEGSKA (reference sequence). The CDR3 loop spans 14 amino acids. CDR3 bases: TGCTGTGCTTCCAGCCTGAGCTCCTACAATGAGCAGTTCTTC. Translating it yields CCASSLSSYNEQFF.

This clonotype was found a few times. This chain uses TRBV6-5 with TRBJ2-1; TRBD2 is a possible D gene (5 bases). The CDR3 sequence is 13 residues long. Trimming cost V 6 bases and J 8 bases, with 14 bases left between them. Per germline, CDR1 MNHEY and CDR2 SVGAGI. The CDR3 DNA reads TGTGCCAGCAGCCTCGGGGTCTGGGATGAGCAGTTCTTC. Amino acids: CASSLGVWDEQFF.

This clonotype was observed once. The genes are TRBV19 and TRBJ1-1; possibly TRBD1 for D (5 bases). Germline CDR1 is LNHDA and CDR2 is SQIVND (reference sequence). The CDR3 has 13 amino acids. V was clipped by 3 bases and J by 7 bases, with 12 bases between them. CDR3 nucleotide sequence: TGTGCCAGTAGTATTTGGGGCGGAATTGAAGCTTTCTTT. It specifies CASSIWGGIEAFF.

This clonotype has more than one count but fewer than ten. V usage is TRBV7-9 and J usage is TRBJ1-1; D gene unclear. V was shortened by 2 bases and J by 1 base, with 8 bases between the two germline ends. The CDR3 has 14 residues. Germline assignment: CDR1 SEHNR and CDR2 FQNEAQ (reference sequence). The CDR3 nucleotides are TGTGCCAGCAGCTTAACACACTCGAACACTGAAGCTTTCTTT. Translating it yields CASSLTHSNTEAFF. Complete variable domain (other parts from reference TRBV7-9 and TRBJ1-1): DTGVSQNPRHKITKRGQNVTFRCDPISEHNRLYWYRQTLGQGPEFLTYFQNEAQLEKSRLLSDRFSAERPKGSFSTLEIQRTEQGDSAMYLCASSLTHSNTEAFFGQGTRLTVV.

V usage is TRBV6-1 and J usage is TRBJ2-3; no definite D call. Trimming removed 1 base from V and 4 bases from J, with 9 bases in between. Germline-derived CDR1 and CDR2 are MNHNS and SASEGT. The CDR3 loop spans 14 amino acids. The CDR3 protein is CASSEVKVSDTQYF. CDR3 DNA sequence: TGTGCCAGCAGTGAAGTCAAAGTGTCAGATACGCAGTATTTT.

This clonotype appeared a single time. This sequence joins TRBV19 and TRBJ1-4; D gene unclear. Trimming shortened V by 10 bases and J by 10 bases, and 16 bases separated the two germline ends. Germline lookup yields CDR1 LNHDA and CDR2 SQIVND (reference sequence). CDR3 length: 12 residues. CDR3 DNA sequence: TGTGCCACCCCGGACCGGCGGGGAAAACTGTTTTTT. Translating it yields CATPDRRGKLFF. Together with reference TRBV19 and TRBJ1-4, the CDR3 gives the full variable domain: DGGITQSPKYLFRKEGQNVTLSCEQNLNHDAMYWYRQDPGQGLRLIYYSQIVNDFQKGDIAEGYSVSREKKESFPLTVTSAQKNPTAFYLCATPDRRGKLFFGSGTQLSVL.

This clonotype was counted at least ten times. The J gene is TRBJ1-2, the V gene TRBV12-3 or TRBV12-4; D may be TRBD1 (6 bases). CDR3 length equals 17 residues. Trimming removed 3 bases at V and 2 bases at J, with 19 bases between. The CDR3 DNA sequence: TGTGCCAGCAGTTTCAGTTTTTCGGGACACCAAAACTATGGCTACACCTTC. The encoded protein is CASSFSFSGHQNYGYTF.

The CDR3 region is CASSTGEDTQYF. The CDR3 bases are TGTGCCAGCAGTACAGGGGAAGATACGCAGTATTTT. The chain is built from TRBV6-6 and TRBJ2-3; 7 positions agree with TRBD1. The CDR3 contains 12 residues. Germline CDR1 and CDR2: MNHNY and SVGAGI (reference sequence). V lost 5 bases and J lost 5; bases outside the gene matches: 1.